Below are 24 T cell receptor beta chains sequenced from a single sample in a study of blood T cell dynamics during melanoma immunotherapy. Sequenced by immunoSEQ multiplex PCR; TCRdb stores in-frame clones only, minus some. The sample shows 15,000 or so clones, roughly 85% of them seen only once. Time point given: week 3, after first cycle of checkpoint inhibitor. This sample comprised blood, obtained from a patient treated with checkpoint blockade. These receptors all stem from a human donor with melanoma.

The chain links TRBV7-9 to TRBJ1-1; D is possibly TRBD1 (5 bases). V lost 1 base and J lost 0, with 21 bases in between. Germline V lookup: CDR1 SEHNR, CDR2 FQNEAQ (reference sequence). This CDR3 has 19 amino acids. The CDR3 loop is CASSLGLMGIRGLNTEAFF. For the CDR3, the DNA is TGTGCCAGCAGCTTAGGATTAATGGGAATTAGGGGCTTGAACACTGAAGCTTTCTTT. The full variable domain, rest sourced from reference TRBV7-9 and TRBJ1-1, is DTGVSQNPRHKITKRGQNVTFRCDPISEHNRLYWYRQTLGQGPEFLTYFQNEAQLEKSRLLSDRFSAERPKGSFSTLEIQRTEQGDSAMYLCASSLGLMGIRGLNTEAFFGQGTRLTVV.

The chain links TRBV18 to TRBJ1-6, with 7 bases aligning to TRBD1. This CDR3 has 14 residues. Looked up from germline, CDR1 is KGHSH and CDR2 is LQKENI. Trimming cost V 3 bases and J 7 bases; bases outside gene matches: 3. CDR3 nucleotides: TGTGCCAGCTCACCCGACAGGGACAATTCACCCCTCCACTTT. It encodes CASSPDRDNSPLHF.

This chain connects TRBV28 to TRBJ2-7; D gene unclear. V was cut by 7 bases and J by 7 bases, with 20 bases left in between. Germline assignment: CDR1 MDHEN and CDR2 SYDVKM. This CDR3 comprises 14 residues. CDR3 residues: CASTPAVSLREQYF. The CDR3 DNA sequence: TGTGCCAGCACCCCCGCGGTTTCCCTCAGGGAGCAGTACTTC.

CDR3: CAWRTGSGSPNEQFF. The CDR3 DNA sequence: TGTGCCTGGAGAACTGGTAGCGGGAGTCCCAATGAGCAGTTCTTC. The chain is built from TRBV30 and TRBJ2-1, with TRBD2 matching over 9 bases. CDR1 and CDR2 (germline): GTSNPN, SVGIG (reference sequence). The CDR3 loop spans 15 amino acids. Unmatched junction bases numbered 9, after V lost 3 bases and J lost 6 bases.

This clone was seen only once. The chain employs TRBV6-6 and TRBJ1-5; a weak D match, TRBD1 (6 bases). From germline, CDR1 is MNHNY and CDR2 SVGAGI (reference sequence). The CDR3 length is 15 residues. The V end was cut by 6 bases, the J end by 3 bases, with 15 bases between. CDR3 protein: CASRDQGRYNQPQHF. CDR3 nucleotide sequence: TGTGCCAGCAGGGATCAGGGGCGATACAATCAGCCCCAGCATTTT.

This chain uses TRBV4-3 with TRBJ2-5, with 12 nucleotides matching TRBD2. Germline V gene sequence: CDR1 LGHNA, CDR2 YSLEER. CDR3 size: 19 residues. After removal of 0 bases from V and 0 bases from J, the junction contained 8 bases not matched to a gene. CDR3 nucleotides: TGCGCCAGCAGCCAAGAGGGCCTAGCGGGAGGGCCGTACCAAGAGACCCAGTACTTC. It is translated as CASSQEGLAGGPYQETQYF.

The gene calls are TRBV7-8 and TRBJ2-1; TRBD2 matches at 10 bases. Germline V CDR1 and CDR2: SGHVS, FQNEAQ. The V gene end was trimmed by 2 bases and the J gene end by 6 bases; junction bases not matched to a gene: 10. The CDR3 contains 17 residues. The CDR3 is CASSLSSLGLASNEQFF. The CDR3, as DNA: TGTGCCAGCAGCTTAAGTTCTCTGGGACTAGCGTCCAATGAGCAGTTCTTC.

The gene calls are TRBV7-2 and TRBJ2-1; D remains unclear. Trimming removed 3 bases at V and 2 bases at J, with 5 bases between. CDR3 length: 13 amino acids. CDR1 SGHTA and CDR2 FQGNSA come from the germline V gene. DNA for the CDR3: TGTGCCAGCAGCTTGGTCGCCTACAATGAGCAGTTCTTC. Its translation: CASSLVAYNEQFF.

The gene calls are TRBV18 and TRBJ2-3, with 11 bases aligning to TRBD1. The ends lost 0 bases at V and 1 base at J; junction bases unmatched: 0. CDR1 is KGHSH, CDR2 LQKENI, per germline. The CDR3 runs to 16 residues. Written as DNA, the CDR3 is TGTGCCAGCTCACCACCGGGACAGGGGGGCACAGATACGCAGTATTTT. Its protein product is CASSPPGQGGTDTQYF.

This clone was counted a single time. The V call is TRBV7-2, the J call TRBJ2-1; 9 bases align to TRBD2. CDR3 length equals 15 residues. Germline CDR1 reads SGHTA; CDR2 reads FQGNSA. With V trimmed by 3 bases and J by 2 bases, 2 bases remained unmatched. The CDR3 sequence is CASSFASGAYNEQFF. The DNA for the CDR3 is TGTGCCAGCAGCTTCGCTAGCGGGGCCTACAATGAGCAGTTCTTC.

The chain links TRBV28 to TRBJ1-3, with 9 bases aligning to TRBD1. The germline gives CDR1 MDHEN, CDR2 SYDVKM. This CDR3 is 13 amino acids long. The J segment lost 4 bases and the V segment lost 6 bases, leaving 1 base of the junction unmatched. CDR3 in DNA: TGTGCCAGCAGGGACAGGGGCGGAAACACCATATATTTT. This gives the protein CASRDRGGNTIYF.

The chain combines TRBV2 with TRBJ2-2, with TRBD1 matching over 9 bases. V gave up 8 bases and J gave up 5 bases; unmatched junction bases: 3. CDR3 length equals 13 residues. Per germline, CDR1 SNHLY and CDR2 FYNNEI. The CDR3 DNA is TGTGCCAGCCGACAGGGGGATACCGGGGAGCTGTTTTTT. It yields the protein CASRQGDTGELFF.

The rearrangement links TRBV29-1 to TRBJ2-7; TRBD2 matches at 8 bases. Germline lookup yields CDR1 SQVTM and CDR2 ANQGSEA. The CDR3 totals 14 residues. J gave up 5 bases and V 1 base, and 7 bases lay outside the gene matches. The CDR3 nucleotides are TGCAGCGTTGAAGCGGGAGGGCCTTTCCACGAGCAGTACTTC. Translation: CSVEAGGPFHEQYF.

This clone was found a few times. The chain employs TRBV13 and TRBJ2-1, with a tentative D call TRBD2 (5 bases). Looked up from germline, CDR1 is PRHDT and CDR2 is FYEKMQ (reference sequence). The CDR3 loop spans 13 amino acids. The ends were cut back, 2 bases at V and 6 bases at J, with 8 bases in the middle. The CDR3 spells CASSLNRGNEQFF. DNA of the CDR3: TGTGCCAGCAGCTTAAACCGGGGCAATGAGCAGTTCTTC. Together with reference TRBV13 and TRBJ2-1, the CDR3 gives the full variable domain: AAGVIQSPRHLIKEKRETATLKCYPIPRHDTVYWYQQGPGQDPQFLISFYEKMQSDKGSIPDRFSAQQFSDYHSELNMSSLELGDSALYFCASSLNRGNEQFFGPGTRLTVL.

The V call is TRBV7-2, the J call TRBJ2-1; D is ambiguous. Germline values: CDR1 SGHTA, CDR2 FQGNSA. This CDR3 contains 12 residues. V lost 8 bases, J lost 0 bases, and 5 bases lay in between. CDR3 bases: TGTGCCAGCGTCAGCTCCTACAATGAGCAGTTCTTC. Protein: CASVSSYNEQFF.

The V gene is TRBV5-8, the J gene TRBJ2-5; D unclear. V was pared by 7 bases and J by 2 bases, with 12 bases between. Germline assignment: CDR1 SGHTS and CDR2 YDEGEE. The CDR3 runs to 13 residues. The CDR3 protein is CASRPNRQETQYF. The CDR3 DNA follows: TGTGCCAGCCGACCGAACAGACAAGAGACCCAGTACTTC.

The genes are TRBV15 and TRBJ2-7, with 13 bases aligning to TRBD2. There are 17 residues in the CDR3. V dropped 0 bases and J dropped 2; count of bases not matched to a gene: 4. Looked up from germline, CDR1 is LNHNV and CDR2 is YYDKDF (reference sequence). This chain's CDR3 is CATSRDRGTSGTYEQYF. CDR3 nucleotides: TGTGCCACCAGCAGAGACCGTGGGACTAGCGGGACCTACGAGCAGTACTTC.

The chain combines TRBV7-2 with TRBJ2-1; the match to TRBD2 covers 11 bases. Trimming cost V 1 base and J 15 bases; bases outside gene matches: 2. The CDR3 is made up of 12 amino acids. The germline gives CDR1 SGHTA, CDR2 FQGNSA. CDR3 loop: CASSLELAGAFF. The CDR3 DNA reads as TGTGCCAGCAGCTTAGAACTAGCGGGAGCGTTCTTC.

This clone has just a few counts. J is TRBJ1-3 and V is TRBV28, with 7 bases fitting TRBD1. The CDR3 has 15 amino acids. The junction had 9 bases not matched to a gene; V was cut back by 6 bases and J by 4 bases. Germline assignment: CDR1 MDHEN and CDR2 SYDVKM. The CDR3 DNA follows: TGTGCCAGCAGCACGAGCGGGACAGTCGGAAACACCATATATTTT. Translated: CASSTSGTVGNTIYF.

The V and J genes are TRBV18 and TRBJ2-5, with TRBD1 matching 7 bases. V was pared by 4 bases and J by 3 bases, with 8 bases of the junction left unmatched. Germline V CDR1 and CDR2: KGHSH, LQKENI. The CDR3 spans 15 residues. The CDR3 DNA sequence: TGTGCCAGCTCACGACCGGGACAGAGAAAAGAGACCCAGTACTTC. Amino acids: CASSRPGQRKETQYF.

The chain links TRBV7-2 to TRBJ1-1; 8 bases line up with TRBD1. Germline V gives CDR1 SGHTA, CDR2 FQGNSA. The length of the CDR3 is 12 residues. V was clipped by 5 bases and J by 8 bases; unmatched bases: 4. The CDR3 reads CASSPRDREAFF. The CDR3, as DNA: TGTGCCAGCAGCCCTAGGGACAGGGAAGCTTTCTTT.

The V and J genes are TRBV27 and TRBJ2-1; 7 positions agree with TRBD2. Germline lookup yields CDR1 MNHEY and CDR2 SMNVEV (reference sequence). The CDR3 runs to 14 residues. J lost 7 bases, V lost 2 bases, and 5 bases had no gene match. DNA for the CDR3: TGTGCCAGCAGTTTAAGGGCTAGCGGAAATGAGCAGTTCTTC. Encoded protein: CASSLRASGNEQFF.

The chain joins TRBV15 to TRBJ2-3; D may correspond to TRBD1 or TRBD2 (5 bases each). The CDR3 sequence is 17 residues long. Trimming shortened V by 1 base and J by 4 bases, and 18 bases separated the two germline ends. Germline V gives CDR1 LNHNV, CDR2 YYDKDF (reference sequence). CDR3 bases: TGTGCCACCAGCAGAGGAAGGGTCGGGGCCCCGTCAGATACGCAGTATTTT. Protein sequence: CATSRGRVGAPSDTQYF.

The sample holds one count of this clone. The chain has TRBV28 and TRBJ2-5; D not certain. This CDR3 comprises 14 residues. Germline values: CDR1 MDHEN, CDR2 SYDVKM. Trimming took off 2 bases at V and 1 base at J, with 8 bases between the two ends. The CDR3 nucleotides read TGTGCCAGCAGTTTAGGGTCCCCCCAAGAGACCCAGTACTTC. Translating gives CASSLGSPQETQYF.